The source of this T cell receptor (beta chain) is a study of blood T cell repertoires in COVID-19. Study background: Samples of COVID-19 (acute and convalescent) were obtained from the United States, Italy and Spain.

Generated by immunoSEQ multiplex PCR, the TCRdb table keeps only in-frame clones and is missing some. The sample shows approximately 12,000 clones, 75% to 90% of them seen only once. This CDR3 comprises 16 residues. Germline CDR1 is SGHTA and CDR2 is FQGNSA. After removal of 1 base from V and 4 bases from J, the junction contained 6 bases not matched to a gene. V and J are TRBV7-2 and TRBJ2-1; 8 bases are shared with TRBD2. This sequence originates from a human donor in a cohort sampled during active COVID-19. Input material: peripheral blood. CDR3 DNA: TGTGCCAGCAGCTTAGTACTGGGACTAGGTTACAATGAGCAGTTCTTC. Translation: CASSLVLGLGYNEQFF.